A selection of T cell receptor beta chains follows, all from one sample in a study of T cell responses to AZD1222 COVID-19 vaccine. TCRdb's table, derived via immunoSEQ multiplex PCR, lists solely in-frame clones and lacks some. This sample has roughly 160,000 clones; around 87% occur once, and the top ten carry 4% to 4.5%. The source material was peripheral blood, sampled 28 days after the second AZD1222 dose. The receptors shown here come from an adult who received the AZD1222 COVID-19 vaccine. Both conserved end residues are part of each CDR3. D genes are given only for firm matches. Size is stated for part of the rows, as once, few or many counts, or as a class when the clone is expanded.

V gene	clone size	J gene	D gene	CDR3 DNA	CDR3 protein
TRBV5-1	.	TRBJ2-7	TRBD1	TGCGCCAGCAGCTTGGTCTCAGGGGGCTCCTACGAGCAGTACTTC	CASSLVSGGSYEQYF
TRBV5-1	.	TRBJ1-4	TRBD1	TGCGCCAGCAGCTTGGGGACAGGGGAAGAAAAACTGTTTTTT	CASSLGTGEEKLFF
TRBV4-1	once	TRBJ1-1	.	TGCGCCAGCAGCCAAGAACAACAGAACACTGAAGCTTTCTTT	CASSQEQQNTEAFF
TRBV5-1	.	TRBJ2-1	.	TGCGCCAGCAGCTTGGATGACAGCCCGTACAATGAGCAGTTCTTC	CASSLDDSPYNEQFF
TRBV9	.	TRBJ2-7	.	TGTGCCAGCAGCCCCGGGACCGTTCGGGAGCAGTACTTC	CASSPGTVREQYF
TRBV9	.	TRBJ1-1	.	TGTGCCAGCACCCTCCTATCGAGTAACACTGAAGCTTTCTTT	CASTLLSSNTEAFF
TRBV19	.	TRBJ2-2	.	TGTGCCAGTAGTTCGGGACGTAGGGACACCGGGGAGCTGTTTTTT	CASSSGRRDTGELFF
TRBV19	.	TRBJ1-6	TRBD1	TGTGCCAGTAGTGACCGGACGGGACAGAATTCACCCCTCCACTTT	CASSDRTGQNSPLHF
TRBV2	.	TRBJ1-2	.	TGTGCCAGCAGACAGGGTAATAGCTATGGCTACACCTTC	CASRQGNSYGYTF
TRBV5-6	.	TRBJ1-2	TRBD1	TGTGCCAGCAGCGCGAGTGCGGACAGGGGATACTATGGCTACACCTTC	CASSASADRGYYGYTF
TRBV7-2	.	TRBJ2-7	TRBD1	TGTGCCAGCAGTCGGGACAGGGGGATCGCCTACGAGCAGTACTTC	CASSRDRGIAYEQYF
TRBV5-4	.	TRBJ2-3	TRBD1	TGTGCCAGCAGCTCCAGGACAGGGGTTACAGATACGCAGTATTTT	CASSSRTGVTDTQYF
TRBV5-1	.	TRBJ1-4	.	TGCGCCAGCAGCTTGGGGGGCAGTGCAAATGAAAAACTGTTTTTT	CASSLGGSANEKLFF
TRBV15	.	TRBJ1-5	.	TGTGCCACCAGCAGAGATAGCAAGTCGCAGCCCCAGCATTTT	CATSRDSKSQPQHF
TRBV5-5	.	TRBJ1-6	.	TGTGCCAGCAGCTTGGTTCTTACCGGGGGTGCTGCGTCACCCCTCCACTTT	CASSLVLTGGAASPLHF
TRBV12-3/TRBV12-4	.	TRBJ1-4	TRBD1	TGTGCCAGCAGGGGGACAGCATTTGAAAAACTGTTTTTT	CASRGTAFEKLFF
TRBV3-1/TRBV3-2	few	TRBJ2-5	TRBD2	TGTGCCAGCAGCCAATACTGGGGGGGCCAAGAGACCCAGTACTTC	CASSQYWGGQETQYF
TRBV6-5	few	TRBJ1-1	TRBD1	TGTGCCAGCGCGACAGGGGGCGAGGAGGGTGAAGCTTTCTTT	CASATGGEEGEAFF
TRBV6-5	few	TRBJ2-4	TRBD1	TGTGCCAGCAGACCGGGACAGCTGTCCAAAAACATTCAGTACTTC	CASRPGQLSKNIQYF
TRBV28	once	TRBJ2-4	.	TGTGCCAGCAGTTTTCTAGGGTCGGTAGCCAAAAACATTCAGTACTTC	CASSFLGSVAKNIQYF
TRBV5-6	.	TRBJ2-1	.	TGTGCCAGCAGCGGGGCCTTGGGATCATTCAATGAGCAGTTCTTC	CASSGALGSFNEQFF
TRBV7-9	.	TRBJ1-5	TRBD1	TGTGCCAGCAGCTTTCAGGGACAGGGAACGAATCAGCCCCAGCATTTT	CASSFQGQGTNQPQHF
TRBV18	once	TRBJ1-3	.	TGTGCCAGCTCACCGCGGACAGAAGGAAACACCATATATTTT	CASSPRTEGNTIYF
TRBV6-2/TRBV6-3	few	TRBJ1-5	.	TGTGCCAGCAGTTACTCTCCAGGGAGAAGGAATCAGCCCCAGCATTTT	CASSYSPGRRNQPQHF
TRBV20-1	.	TRBJ2-7	TRBD2	TGCAGTGCTAGTGCGGGACTAGGGGATGGGGAGCAGTACTTC	CSASAGLGDGEQYF
TRBV11-2	.	TRBJ1-1	.	TGTGCCAGCAGCTTGACCCCTGCAGGCCGGGGCACTGAAGCTTTCTTT	CASSLTPAGRGTEAFF
TRBV4-1	few	TRBJ2-1	TRBD2	TGCGCCAGCAGCCGCCTACCTAGCGGGGGGATCTACAATGAGCAGTTCTTC	CASSRLPSGGIYNEQFF
TRBV5-6	.	TRBJ1-4	TRBD1	TGTGCCAGCTACCAAGCAGGGGGTGCTAATGAAAAACTGTTTTTT	CASYQAGGANEKLFF